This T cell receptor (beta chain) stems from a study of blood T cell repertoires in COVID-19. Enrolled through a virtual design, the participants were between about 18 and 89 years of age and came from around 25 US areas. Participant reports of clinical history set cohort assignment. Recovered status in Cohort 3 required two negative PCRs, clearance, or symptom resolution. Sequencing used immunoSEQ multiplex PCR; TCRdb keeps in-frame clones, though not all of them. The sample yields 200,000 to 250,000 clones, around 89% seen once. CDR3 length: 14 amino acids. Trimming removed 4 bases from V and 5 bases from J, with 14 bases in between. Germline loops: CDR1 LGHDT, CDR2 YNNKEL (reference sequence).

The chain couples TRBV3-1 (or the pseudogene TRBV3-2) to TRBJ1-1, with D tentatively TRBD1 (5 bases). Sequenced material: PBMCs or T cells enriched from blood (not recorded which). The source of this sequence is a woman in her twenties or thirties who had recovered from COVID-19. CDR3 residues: CASSRRSGGTEAFF. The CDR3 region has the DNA TGTGCCAGCAGCCGAAGATCGGGGGGGACTGAAGCTTTCTTT.